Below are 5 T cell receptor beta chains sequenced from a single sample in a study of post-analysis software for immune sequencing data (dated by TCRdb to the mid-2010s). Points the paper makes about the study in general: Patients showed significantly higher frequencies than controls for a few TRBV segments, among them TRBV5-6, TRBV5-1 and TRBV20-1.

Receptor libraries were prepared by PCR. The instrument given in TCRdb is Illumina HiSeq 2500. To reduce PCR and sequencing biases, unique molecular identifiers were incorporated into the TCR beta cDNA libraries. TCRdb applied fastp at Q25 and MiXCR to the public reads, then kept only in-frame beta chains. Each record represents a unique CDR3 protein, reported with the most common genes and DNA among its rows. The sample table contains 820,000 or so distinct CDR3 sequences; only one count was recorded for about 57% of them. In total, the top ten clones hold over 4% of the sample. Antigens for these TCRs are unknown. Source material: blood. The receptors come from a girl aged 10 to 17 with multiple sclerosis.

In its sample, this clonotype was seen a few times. The CDR3 region has the DNA TGTGCCAGCAGGGACGGGACAGGTTATGGCTACACCTTC. Its translation is CASRDGTGYGYTF. The chain couples TRBV6-5 to TRBJ1-2; TRBD1 aligns across 8 bases. Looked up from germline, CDR1 is MNHEY and CDR2 is SVGAGI. This CDR3 comprises 13 residues. V was pared by 6 bases and J by 5 bases, with 5 bases of the junction left unmatched.

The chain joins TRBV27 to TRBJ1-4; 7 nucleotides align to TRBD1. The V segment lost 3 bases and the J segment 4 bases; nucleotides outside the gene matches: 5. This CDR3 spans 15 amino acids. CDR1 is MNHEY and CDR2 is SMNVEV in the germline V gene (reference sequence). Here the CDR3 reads CASSFTGVVNEKLFF. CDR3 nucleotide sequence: TGTGCCAGCAGTTTCACAGGGGTTGTTAATGAAAAACTGTTTTTT.

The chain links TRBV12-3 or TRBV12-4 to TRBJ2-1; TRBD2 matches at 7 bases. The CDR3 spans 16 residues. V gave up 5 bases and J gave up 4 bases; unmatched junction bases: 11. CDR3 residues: CASSLRPASGYNEQFF. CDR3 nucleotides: TGTGCCAGCAGTCTCCGGCCGGCTAGCGGTTACAATGAGCAGTTCTTC.

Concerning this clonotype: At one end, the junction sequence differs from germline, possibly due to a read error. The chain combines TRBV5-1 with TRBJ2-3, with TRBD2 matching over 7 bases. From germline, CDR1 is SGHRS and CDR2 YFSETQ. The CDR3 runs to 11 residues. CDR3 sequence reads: CASSGVRGRYF. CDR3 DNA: TGCGCGAGCAGCGGGGTGAGGGGTCGGTATTTT. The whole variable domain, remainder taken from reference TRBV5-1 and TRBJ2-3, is KAGVTQTPRYLIKTRGQQVTLSCSPISGHRSVSWYQQTPGQGLQFLFEYFSETQRNKGNFPGRFSGRQFSNSRSEMNVSTLELGDSALYLCASSGVRGRYFGPGTRLTVL.

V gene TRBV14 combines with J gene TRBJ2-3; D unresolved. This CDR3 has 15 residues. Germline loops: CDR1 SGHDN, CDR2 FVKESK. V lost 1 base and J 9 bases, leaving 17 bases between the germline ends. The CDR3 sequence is CASSQGRPKADTQYF. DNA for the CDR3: TGTGCCAGCAGCCAAGGGCGGCCGAAGGCGGACACGCAGTATTTT.